A selection of T cell receptor beta chains follows, all from one sample in a study of CD8 T cells in Susac syndrome. TCRdb itself ran the immunoSEQ multiplex PCR reads through MiXCR, one entry per CDR3 protein. The table has around 150,000 distinct CDR3 sequences, around 94% seen once. Sequencing was performed on CD4+ T cells from PBMCs. The receptors stem from a human donor in good health. CDR3s include the opening cysteine and the closing phenylalanine or tryptophan. The order of the fields is clone size, V gene, D gene, J gene, CDR3 protein. The D gene is left open where the match is weak. For some rows the clone size is stated as once, few or many, or as a class when expanded; others skip it.

>NA|TRBV9|NA|TRBJ2-7
CASSVAGSEQYF
>NA|TRBV27|NA|TRBJ2-5
CASSLSGFGETQYF
>few|TRBV2|TRBD2|TRBJ2-5
CASSRGGQETQYF
>NA|TRBV7-9|TRBD2|TRBJ2-7
CASRVAGDYEQYF
>NA|TRBV14|NA|TRBJ2-7
CASSQAQPGKQYF
>NA|TRBV2|TRBD1|TRBJ2-2
CASTDRASTGELFF
>NA|TRBV28|NA|TRBJ1-1
CASRGQLMNTEAFF
>NA|TRBV7-9|TRBD1|TRBJ1-2
CASSLAGGTGHGYTF
>NA|TRBV4-1|NA|TRBJ2-7
CASSQANRPHEQYF
>NA|TRBV6-2/TRBV6-3|NA|TRBJ2-1
CASRDGLNEQFF
>few|TRBV6-6|TRBD1|TRBJ2-7
CASRLGQGTYEQYF
>NA|TRBV7-9|NA|TRBJ1-2
CASSLSSVGYTF
>NA|TRBV20-1|TRBD1|TRBJ2-7
CSAVRDRLYEQYF
>NA|TRBV3-1|TRBD2|TRBJ2-5
CASSQADWRGQETQYF
>NA|TRBV2|NA|TRBJ2-7
CASGYGHATYEQYF
>NA|TRBV6-5|NA|TRBJ2-3
CASSWGRTALDTQYF
>NA|TRBV3-1|TRBD2|TRBJ2-3
CASSQDTPLRAGSTDTQYF
>NA|TRBV5-1|NA|TRBJ1-1
CASSLERREVGTEAFF
>NA|TRBV12-3/TRBV12-4|NA|TRBJ2-3
CASGSDLKAQYF
>NA|TRBV20-1|TRBD1|TRBJ2-7
CSASPSTGGDSEQYF
>NA|TRBV15|TRBD1|TRBJ2-3
CATSRPGQQADTQYF
>NA|TRBV28|NA|TRBJ2-7
CASSLPSRDEQYF
>NA|TRBV27|NA|TRBJ1-2
CASKILNREGGYTF
>NA|TRBV20-1|TRBD2|TRBJ2-4
CSASLPVSGGIQYF
>NA|TRBV6-5|TRBD1|TRBJ2-1
CASSYSITGGKYNEQFF
>NA|TRBV15|TRBD1|TRBJ1-2
CATSSDRGGHGYTF
>NA|TRBV12-3/TRBV12-4|TRBD1|TRBJ1-5
CASSSGTGVQPQHF